This T cell receptor (beta chain) was recorded in a study of T cells in Graves' hyperthyroidism and ophthalmopathy (dated by TCRdb to between 2018 and 2020). With respect to the entire study: To identify distinguishing TCR V-J signatures, a discovery cohort of 90 to 100 patients was used, comprising some 45 with Graves' ophthalmopathy and approximately 57 with stable Graves' hyperthyroidism. Once sampling was done, hyperthyroidism patients were given methimazole at a starting dose of 30 mg daily, whereas ophthalmopathy patients were given high-dose intravenous methylprednisolone. The paper describes TCR Vbeta CDR3 sequencing of around 130 peripheral blood samples, made up of roughly 45 ophthalmopathy patients, approximately 73 hyperthyroidism patients and 17 progressor patients. An independent validation cohort of around 20 hyperthyroidism patients and approximately 15 patients who later progressed to ophthalmopathy tested prospective prediction of ophthalmopathy. The 100 discovery patients were divided at random into training and test sets in a 7:3 ratio. The study also compared thyroid tissue and blood T-cell repertoires from a handful of Graves' hyperthyroidism patients.

Exclusion was applied to patients with uncontrolled infections, other autoimmune diseases, pregnancy or lactation. Clinical symptoms, serum thyroxine and TRAb, thyroid ultrasound, and orbital computed tomography formed the basis for the diagnoses. Trizol reagent was used to extract total RNA, and RNA quality was then checked on an Agilent 2100 Bioanalyzer. Points the paper makes about the study in general: Most expanded thyroid clonotypes (frequency above 0.001) were also detected in blood, a finding suggesting that blood repertoires may reflect thyroid immune responses. During validation, the model predicted progression to ophthalmopathy a median of approximately 7 months ahead of onset, with around 71% sensitivity and about 72% specificity. Sample size was not statistically predetermined, and investigators were not blinded to group allocation. In cross-validation, a model built on a 13 V-J signature told ophthalmopathy apart from stable hyperthyroidism with over 85% sensitivity and roughly 81% specificity, and in testing the same model reached 80%/75%.

The TCR beta CDR3 regions were amplified from RNA transcripts. For the first round of RT-PCR on the TCR CDR3, the HTBI primer set was used together with the Qiagen OneStep RT-PCR kit. Libraries were constructed in a second round of multiplex PCR, after which size selection and purification were carried out. The libraries were sequenced on an Illumina HiSeq2000 using paired-end 100 bp reads. Per the original workflow: SOAPnuke was used to process the raw data, removing reads that contained adapters or uncalled bases, had a mean Phred below 15, or lacked an exact match to the constant primer or identifier. COPE v1.2.5 was used to merge the high-quality paired reads, and each unique nucleotide sequence was defined as a clonotype. MiTCR v1.1 was used to align clonotypes to the IMGT TRBV, TRBD and TRBJ reference segments. Analysis was restricted to V-J combinations with a frequency above 0.0001, which covered approximately 99% of repertoires. The TCS score was defined as F50 (clonal expansion) divided by E x V (chaos), with BLOSUM62-based TCRdist calculated between CDR3 peptides within each V-J. Welch's t-statistics and random forest reduced several hundred V-J features to some 14, which were used in a naive Bayes classifier (R e1071). The similarity between thyroid and blood repertoires was quantified using the Morisita-Horn index. The public reads were reanalyzed by TCRdb: fastp trimming at Q25, MiXCR alignment, in-frame beta chains only. One record per CDR3 amino acid sequence lists the most common genes and DNA. The V and J calls reflect TCRdb's pipeline rather than the authors' work. The sample table lists 500,000 to 800,000 distinct CDR3 sequences, over 40% of them with a count of one. Less than 9.5% of the sample belongs to the ten largest clones.

As encoded in the germline V gene, CDR1 is SQVTM while CDR2 is ANQGSEA. Taken from cysteine to phenylalanine, the CDR3 has 14 residues. CDR3 DNA is the only sequence kept; it has 42 bases, read in frame from the first base. Trimmed from V: 5 bases; trimmed from J: 2 bases; junction bases lacking a gene match: 7. Remarks on this clonotype: The antigen this receptor binds is unknown. Qualities for individual bases were not recorded, and no much larger clone is one base off.

Input material: peripheral blood or thyroid tissue (not recorded which). The chain uses TRBV29-1 and TRBJ2-7; TRBD2 matches 9 bases in the middle. The receptor comes from an adult man with Graves' disease, either hyperthyroidism or ophthalmopathy (not recorded which). The sequenced DNA is TGCAGCGTTAATATAGCGGGAGTTACCTACGAGCAGTACTTC. This encodes CSVNIAGVTYEQYF.